These 22 T cell receptor beta chains were all obtained from the same sample, sequenced in a study of CXCR3-negative and CXCR3-positive naive CD8 T cells. Overall study results and limits: CXCR3-expressing naive cells carried TRB CDR3s more hydrophobic than those of CXCR3-negative naive cells.

UMI labels and 5' RACE were used to prepare the TRB cDNA libraries. TCRdb reprocessed the 5' RACE reads, keeping one entry per CDR3 protein, no DNA. The sample table sets out just under 65,000 distinct CDR3 sequences. Their antigens remain unidentified. Source material: naive CXCR3+ CD8+ T cells from blood. The subset was: CD45RO-CCR7+CD27+CD95- naive CD8+ T cells expressing CXCR3 (TNR3+). These receptors originate from a human donor in good health. Some clones in this sample may be carry-over from other donors' samples.

The chain is built from TRBV2 and TRBJ1-1; the D gene TCRdb calls, TRBD1, cannot be checked with no DNA. The CDR3 contains 13 residues. Germline CDR1 and CDR2: SNHLY and FYNNEI. This CDR3 is CASRNTLSTEAFF.

The CDR3 loop reads CSVELAGLQETQYF. The V gene is TRBV29-1, the J gene TRBJ2-5; there is no DNA to check the TCRdb D call of TRBD2. The CDR3 is made up of 14 amino acids. The V gene's germline CDR1 is SQVTM and CDR2 ANQGSEA.

The chain couples TRBV29-1 to TRBJ1-1; lacking DNA, the TRBD1 call made by TCRdb goes unchecked. CDR1 and CDR2 (germline): SQVTM, ANQGSEA. The CDR3 covers 14 residues. The CDR3 here is CSVPMTGTNTEAFF.

The CDR3 sequence: CASSLVGRDEQYF. The V gene is TRBV5-6, the J gene TRBJ2-7; TCRdb selects TRBD1, and the lack of DNA leaves this call unchecked. Germline CDR1 SGHDT, CDR2 YYEEEE. The CDR3 has 13 amino acids. The full variable domain, its missing parts supplied by reference TRBV5-6 and TRBJ2-7, is DAGVTQSPTHLIKTRGQQVTLRCSPKSGHDTVSWYQQALGQGPQFIFQYYEEEERQRGNFPDRFSGHQFPNYSSELNVNALLLGDSALYLCASSLVGRDEQYFGPGTRLTVT.

The V gene is TRBV27, the J gene TRBJ1-2; TCRdb reports TRBD1, a call that lacks DNA to check it against. Germline CDR1 MNHEY, CDR2 SMNVEV (reference sequence). CDR3 length equals 16 residues. The CDR3 loop reads CASSPGTNGKSYGYTF.

The V gene is TRBV4-2, the J gene TRBJ1-6; as DNA is missing, the TRBD1 call by TCRdb cannot be tested. The CDR3 has 16 residues. CDR1 and CDR2 (germline): LGHNA, YNFKEQ. CDR3 in amino acids: CASSIEDRGNYSPLHF.

The chain couples TRBV29-1 to TRBJ2-7; no DNA is available, so the TRBD2 call from TCRdb remains unchecked. Germline V gene data show CDR1 as SQVTM and CDR2 as ANQGSEA. The CDR3 is made up of 14 amino acids. This chain's CDR3 is CSVKTGPSSYEQYF.

J is TRBJ2-1 and V is TRBV20-1; there is no DNA to check the TCRdb D call of TRBD2. Germline assignment: CDR1 DFQATT and CDR2 SNEGSKA (reference sequence). CDR3 size: 14 residues. The chain's CDR3 is CSARLAGGFEEQFF.

The chain uses TRBV6-4 and TRBJ1-1; TCRdb selects TRBD1, and the lack of DNA leaves this call unchecked. This CDR3 is 15 amino acids long. Germline V gene data show CDR1 as MRHNA and CDR2 as SNTAGT. CDR3: CASSIQGAFDTEAFF.

V and J are TRBV12-5 and TRBJ1-2. Germline V gene data show CDR1 as LGHNT and CDR2 as FRNRAP. This CDR3 is 12 amino acids long. CDR3 amino acids: CASGLNGYGYTF.

The chain uses TRBV6-2 or TRBV6-3 and TRBJ2-1; TCRdb's D gene call, TRBD1, goes unchecked for lack of DNA. This CDR3 spans 15 amino acids. Germline CDR1 MNHEY, CDR2 SVGEGT. CDR3 amino acids: CASSSEQGAPNEQFF.

The chain recombines TRBV29-1 with TRBJ2-7; TCRdb indicates TRBD2, and absent DNA this call remains unverified. Germline assignment: CDR1 SQVTM and CDR2 ANQGSEA. The CDR3 is made up of 13 amino acids. CDR3 residues: CSVEGLVSYEQYF.

The J gene is TRBJ2-5, the V gene TRBV21-1. TRBV21-1 is tagged as a pseudogene. This CDR3 comprises 15 residues. The CDR3 loop is CASSKAYRLGETQYF.

The chain uses TRBV9 and TRBJ2-3; TCRdb's assignment of TRBD1 cannot be checked, as there is no DNA. This CDR3 is 16 amino acids long. Looked up from germline, CDR1 is SGDLS and CDR2 is YYNGEE. The CDR3 loop reads CASSASGSPGADTQYF.

The chain joins TRBV6-5 to TRBJ2-3; TCRdb names TRBD2, which stays unverified in the absence of DNA. The CDR3 is 16 amino acids. The germline CDR1 and CDR2 sequences are MNHEY and SVGAGI. The CDR3 spells CASSYSLPAFTDTQYF.

The chain recombines TRBV2 with TRBJ2-3; TCRdb gives TRBD2 as the D gene, but with no DNA this cannot be confirmed. This CDR3 contains 15 residues. Germline CDR1 SNHLY, CDR2 FYNNEI. The CDR3 protein is CASSEYRGGRDTQYF.

This sequence joins TRBV29-1 and TRBJ2-3; TCRdb proposes TRBD1, but this gene call is untestable without DNA. Looked up from germline, CDR1 is SQVTM and CDR2 is ANQGSEA. The CDR3 totals 16 residues. CDR3 region: CSVDLADRGFTDTQYF.

The rearrangement uses TRBV5-1 and TRBJ2-3; the TCRdb D gene call, TRBD2, has no DNA to confirm it. Per germline, CDR1 SGHRS and CDR2 YFSETQ. This CDR3 comprises 13 residues. This chain's CDR3 is CASSSSGGHTQYF.

This chain links TRBV20-1 with TRBJ2-7; TCRdb names TRBD2, which stays unverified in the absence of DNA. Germline CDR1 and CDR2: DFQATT and SNEGSKA (reference sequence). The CDR3 length is 14 residues. The chain's CDR3 is CSALQAGGSYEQYF.

The chain uses TRBV4-3 and TRBJ1-2. This CDR3 is built from 14 residues. Germline V gene data show CDR1 as LGHNA and CDR2 as YSLEER. The chain's CDR3 is CASSQDLGSVGYTF.

The rearrangement uses TRBV5-1 and TRBJ2-1; TCRdb indicates TRBD1, and absent DNA this call remains unverified. The CDR3 totals 17 residues. Germline V lookup: CDR1 SGHRS, CDR2 YFSETQ. Here the CDR3 reads CASSLAHRVSSYNEQFF.

The chain's CDR3 is CASSHAWDREANEQFF. The chain has TRBV28 and TRBJ2-1; no DNA is available, so the TRBD1 call from TCRdb remains unchecked. The germline V gene encodes CDR1 MDHEN and CDR2 SYDVKM. CDR3 size: 16 residues.